One and the same sample provided the 24 T cell receptor beta chains below, sequenced in a study of cytomegalovirus exposure and HLA in healthy donors. 13 Jbeta primers and 60 Vbeta primers were used for the PCR. Data came from immunoSEQ multiplex PCR; TCRdb stores just in-frame clones and leaves some out. The repertoire holds some 87,000 clones, with about four fifths as singletons. The sample comprised PBMCs. These receptors were collected from a man aged 18 to 35 in good health and CMV-seropositive.

This sequence joins TRBV11-2 and TRBJ2-7; 8 bases line up with TRBD1. CDR1 is SGHAT and CDR2 is FQNNGV in the germline V gene. The CDR3 contains 13 residues. V gave up 6 bases and J gave up 0 bases; unmatched junction bases: 1. The CDR3 region has the DNA TGTGCCAGCAGTGACAGGGGCTCCTACGAGCAGTACTTC. Residues: CASSDRGSYEQYF.

The rearrangement joins TRBV5-1 to TRBJ2-1; possible D gene TRBD2, 6 bases. V lost 6 bases, J lost 3 bases, and 16 bases lay in between. The CDR3 loop spans 15 amino acids. Germline V gene sequence: CDR1 SGHRS, CDR2 YFSETQ. The CDR3 loop is CASTSGGTHYNEQFF. CDR3 coding DNA: TGCGCCAGCACCTCCGGGGGTACCCACTACAATGAGCAGTTCTTC.

The gene calls are TRBV5-1 and TRBJ2-2, with D uncertain. Germline V CDR1 and CDR2: SGHRS, YFSETQ. Trimming pared 1 base from V and 7 bases from J, leaving 8 bases between. The CDR3 runs 13 residues. The CDR3 DNA reads as TGCGCCAGCAGCTTGTATAGAGACGGGGAGCTGTTTTTT. As protein: CASSLYRDGELFF.

Written as DNA, the CDR3 is TGTGCCAGCAGCTTAGGGCAGGCCGGCACCGGGGAGCTGTTTTTT. It encodes CASSLGQAGTGELFF. The chain uses TRBV7-6 and TRBJ2-2; D gene ambiguous. Trimming left V 1 base short and J 4 bases short, with 10 bases between. This CDR3 region has 15 residues. The germline V gene has CDR1 SGHVS and CDR2 FNYEAQ.

The chain is built from TRBV7-8 and TRBJ1-2, with 7 bases fitting TRBD1. Looked up from germline, CDR1 is SGHVS and CDR2 is FQNEAQ. The CDR3 runs to 14 residues. The ends lost 0 bases at V and 9 bases at J; junction bases unmatched: 7. This chain's CDR3 is CASSLAAGGNSYTF. The CDR3 nucleotides read TGTGCCAGCAGCTTAGCGGCAGGGGGTAATAGCTACACCTTC. The full variable domain, rest sourced from reference TRBV7-8 and TRBJ1-2, is GAGVSQSPRYKVAKRGQDVALRCDPISGHVSLFWYQQALGQGPEFLTYFQNEAQLDKSGLPSDRFFAERPEGSVSTLKIQRTQQEDSAVYLCASSLAAGGNSYTFGSGTRLTVV.

Note on this clone: At one end the junction does not follow the germline gene, possibly because of a read error. The chain has TRBV10-3 and TRBJ2-2; D possibly corresponds to TRBD2 (5 bases). The CDR3 extends over 16 amino acids. Germline V gene data show CDR1 as ENHRY and CDR2 as SYGVKD. The CDR3 region is CAIAATRQTNTGELFF. The CDR3 DNA is TGTGCCATCGCGGCCACCCGACAAACGAACACCGGGGAACTGTTTTTT.

This chain uses TRBV19 with TRBJ2-7, with D tentatively TRBD2 (6 bases). The length of the CDR3 is 13 residues. Germline V gene sequence: CDR1 LNHDA, CDR2 SQIVND (reference sequence). The V gene lost 8 bases and the J gene lost 2 bases, with 13 bases spanning the gap. Here the CDR3 reads CASGTPPTYEQYF. CDR3 DNA sequence: TGTGCCAGTGGGACTCCCCCGACCTACGAGCAGTACTTC.

The gene calls are TRBV9 and TRBJ2-3; a possible D gene is TRBD1 (5 bases). Germline-derived CDR1 and CDR2 are SGDLS and YYNGEE. This CDR3 contains 12 residues. Trimming took off 0 bases at V and 6 bases at J, with 5 bases between the two ends. CDR3 protein: CASSVEGDTQYF. CDR3 nucleotide sequence: TGTGCCAGCAGCGTAGAGGGGGATACGCAGTATTTT. The full variable domain, rest sourced from reference TRBV9 and TRBJ2-3, is DSGVTQTPKHLITATGQRVTLRCSPRSGDLSVYWYQQSLDQGLQFLIQYYNGEERAKGNILERFSAQQFPDLHSELNLSSLELGDSALYFCASSVEGDTQYFGPGTRLTVL.

The chain is built from TRBV7-6 and TRBJ2-7, with 8 nucleotides matching TRBD1. J lost 5 bases, V lost 5 bases, and 8 bases had no gene match. The germline V gene has CDR1 SGHVS and CDR2 FNYEAQ. This CDR3 comprises 14 residues. CDR3 region: CASSARTGFNEQYF. CDR3 sequence (DNA): TGTGCCAGCAGCGCCCGGACAGGGTTCAACGAGCAGTACTTC.

This clone has at least ten counts. The CDR3: CSPVVGSEQYF. The CDR3 nucleotides are TGCAGCCCCGTAGTCGGGTCCGAGCAGTACTTC. The genes are TRBV29-1 and TRBJ2-7; no definite D call. CDR1 and CDR2 from the germline V gene are SQVTM and ANQGSEA. V dropped 8 bases and J dropped 6 bases, with 14 bases sitting between them. The CDR3 length is 11 residues.

The chain carries TRBV21-1 and TRBJ1-4; the table gives TRBD1 as D, unverified against the DNA. TRBV21-1 is recorded as a pseudogene. CDR3 length: 18 residues. The CDR3 reads CASSKLSRRTGSGEKLFF. DNA for the CDR3: TGTGCCAGCAGCAAGCTGAGCAGAAGGACAGGTTCGGGAGAAAAACTGTTTTTT.

This clone was seen a handful of times. This sequence joins TRBV25-1 and TRBJ2-2; D is perhaps TRBD2 (6 bases). The CDR3 runs to 15 residues. CDR1 is MGHDK and CDR2 is SYGVNS in the germline V gene. The V end lost 3 bases, the J end lost 4 bases, and 12 bases lay between the germline ends. CDR3 in amino acids: CASSERRGPTGELFF. As DNA, the CDR3 is TGTGCCAGCAGTGAGAGGAGGGGCCCCACCGGGGAGCTGTTTTTT.

Only one count was recorded for this clone. V is TRBV5-4 and J is TRBJ2-7; D is unresolved. The CDR3 extends over 12 amino acids. Germline values: CDR1 SGHNT, CDR2 YYREEE (reference sequence). Trimming removed 1 base from V and 4 bases from J, with 6 bases in between. CDR3 in amino acids: CASSLYPYEQYF. CDR3 DNA sequence: TGTGCCAGCAGCTTGTATCCGTACGAGCAGTACTTC.

This clone was observed a single time. The V call is TRBV19, the J call TRBJ1-5; 10 nucleotides line up with TRBD1. This CDR3 comprises 20 residues. Trimming cost V 6 bases and J 4 bases; bases outside gene matches: 21. Looked up from germline, CDR1 is LNHDA and CDR2 is SQIVND (reference sequence). The CDR3 is CASSPSGTGVILFPNQPQHF. In nucleotides, the CDR3 is TGTGCCAGTAGCCCCTCCGGGACAGGGGTTATCCTCTTTCCAAATCAGCCCCAGCATTTT.

V and J are TRBV28 and TRBJ2-2; a weak D match, TRBD1 (5 bases). Germline CDR1 MDHEN, CDR2 SYDVKM. This CDR3 comprises 17 residues. With 5 bases removed from V and 0 bases from J, the gap between germline ends came to 16 bases. The CDR3 DNA reads TGTGCCAGCAGTCTCATCGGTGTGGACACGAACACCGGGGAGCTGTTTTTT. It encodes CASSLIGVDTNTGELFF.

The J gene is TRBJ2-1, the V gene TRBV5-1; TRBD2 agrees at 9 bases. The V gene's germline CDR1 is SGHRS and CDR2 YFSETQ. J lost 8 bases, V lost 4 bases, and 4 bases had no gene match. The CDR3 has 13 residues. CDR3 loop: CASSPGLADEQFF. The CDR3 DNA is TGCGCCAGCAGCCCGGGACTAGCCGATGAGCAGTTCTTC.

This chain uses TRBV7-2 with TRBJ1-1; D not resolved. Germline V gene lookup returns CDR1 SGHTA and CDR2 FQGNSA. The CDR3 spans 13 residues. V was pared by 1 base and J by 0 bases, with 3 bases between. The CDR3 reads CASSLVLNTEAFF. DNA for the CDR3: TGTGCCAGCAGCTTAGTCTTGAACACTGAAGCTTTCTTT. Full variable domain (rest looked up from reference TRBV7-2 and TRBJ1-1): GAGVSQSPSNKVTEKGKDVELRCDPISGHTALYWYRQSLGQGLEFLIYFQGNSAPDKSGLPSDRFSAERTGGSVSTLTIQRTQQEDSAVYLCASSLVLNTEAFFGQGTRLTVV.

V usage is TRBV28 and J usage is TRBJ1-1, with no clear D. The CDR3 has 12 residues. The V end lost 8 bases, the J end lost 10 bases, and 17 bases lay between the germline ends. The germline V gene has CDR1 MDHEN and CDR2 SYDVKM. The CDR3 bases are TGTGCCAGCGAGTCGGCGGGGTCACGAGCTTTCTTT. Protein: CASESAGSRAFF.

This clone has just a few counts. The chain has TRBV7-8 and TRBJ2-7; 10 bases agree with TRBD2. Germline V gene data show CDR1 as SGHVS and CDR2 as FQNEAQ. The CDR3 covers 18 residues. J was trimmed by 7 bases and V by 4 bases; bases with no gene match: 19. CDR3 in amino acids: CASSSTVWTSGKAREQYF. CDR3 DNA: TGTGCCAGCAGCTCGACCGTGTGGACTAGCGGCAAGGCAAGAGAGCAGTACTTC.

The gene calls are TRBV27 and TRBJ2-1; TRBD2 matches at 9 bases. Germline-derived CDR1 and CDR2 are MNHEY and SMNVEV (reference sequence). The CDR3 runs to 15 residues. With 6 bases clipped from V and 7 bases from J, the junction kept 10 bases outside the gene matches. CDR3 amino acids: CASRSRAGGPNEQFF. The CDR3 nucleotides are TGTGCCAGCAGGTCCCGGGCGGGAGGGCCTAATGAGCAGTTCTTC.

The V gene is TRBV10-3, the J gene TRBJ2-3; 8 bases are a match to TRBD2. Germline CDR1 reads ENHRY; CDR2 reads SYGVKD. This CDR3 has 18 residues. The J segment lost 0 bases and the V segment lost 4 bases, leaving 12 bases of the junction unmatched. CDR3 in amino acids: CAISVREGRGQSTDTQYF. CDR3 in DNA: TGTGCCATCAGTGTCCGGGAGGGCCGAGGTCAGAGCACAGATACGCAGTATTTT.

The genes are TRBV6-1 and TRBJ2-7, with a tentative D call TRBD1 (6 bases). Germline-derived CDR1 and CDR2 are MNHNS and SASEGT. The CDR3 totals 15 residues. V shed 8 bases and J shed 1 base, with 18 bases lying between them. In nucleotides, the CDR3 is TGTGCCAGCCCTGGGCCGAGGACAGATTCCTACGAGCAGTACTTC. Translating it yields CASPGPRTDSYEQYF.

This clone was found a few times. CDR3 nucleotide sequence: TGCGCCAGCAGCCAAGATCCCAAGGGGCATTCCTACAATGAGCAGTTCTTC. It is translated as CASSQDPKGHSYNEQFF. The chain links TRBV4-1 to TRBJ2-1; D is possibly TRBD1 (5 bases). V was pared by 0 bases and J by 1 base, with 13 bases between. The CDR3 consists of 17 residues. Germline CDR1 is MGHRA and CDR2 is YSYEKL.

The chain is built from TRBV10-2 and TRBJ2-5; tentative D call: TRBD2 (6 bases). Matching the DNA end better, TRBJ2-7 makes the J call doubtful. The CDR3 consists of 14 residues. Germline lookup yields CDR1 WSHSY and CDR2 SAAADI. The chain's CDR3 is CASSAAGPSYEQYF. The CDR3 DNA follows: TGCGCCAGCAGTGCGGCGGGACCCTCCTACGAGCAGTACTTC.